This T cell receptor (beta chain) was captured by sequencing in a study of vaccination effects on CD4 cells after COVID-19. Study results and limitations: Clones from infection and from vaccination both contracted markedly late after vaccination.

Scientists isolated CD4+ T cells after a roughly 9-day culture period ended. The person was diagnosed with PCR-confirmed SARS-CoV-2 infection between March and December 2020. Each person got two doses of an mRNA SARS-CoV-2 vaccine, BNT162b2 or mRNA-1273. V lost 4 bases and J lost 0; bases outside the gene matches: 5. Germline V gene lookup returns CDR1 KGHSH and CDR2 LQKENI. The CDR3 sequence is 17 residues long. This clone has a handful of counts. Its antigen is still unknown. Libraries were prepared by immunoSEQ multiplex PCR; TCRdb keeps only in-frame clonotypes and omits some of them. This table holds 35,000 to 55,000 clones, less than 85% found once.

The J gene is TRBJ2-6, the V gene TRBV18; TRBD1 matches 8 bases. This receptor was obtained from a human donor who had a prior SARS-CoV-2 infection. Sample: CD4+ T cells from PBMCs cultured without peptide, taken after COVID-19 vaccination. The CDR3 sequence is CASSRGQGTSGANVLTF. CDR3 nucleotide sequence: TGTGCCAGCTCACGTGGACAGGGAACCTCTGGGGCCAACGTCCTGACTTTC.